This T cell receptor (beta chain) was identified in a study of beta chain features in type 1 diabetes. Study observations and caveats: A pattern of fewer insertions and more deletions at VDJ junctions was seen in type 1 diabetes patients. Whether TCRB rearrangement is influenced by HLA type went unresolved here.

V dropped 2 bases and J dropped 4 bases, with 11 bases sitting between them. CDR3 length: 14 residues. Germline CDR1 reads SGHVS; CDR2 reads FNYEAQ. A remark on this clone: Its cognate antigen is unknown.

The authors reverse transcribed all of the isolated RNA, so sequencing captured expressed TCRB transcripts. Naive, central memory and regulatory T cell samples produced a mean of about 3.5 million reads. TCRdb's copy holds only in-frame clones and misses some; the assay was immunoSEQ multiplex PCR. The sample holds 390,000 or so clones, roughly 14% seen once. J is TRBJ1-2 and V is TRBV7-6; no firm D call. This clonotype was obtained from a young man in good health. The sequenced sample was naive CD4+ T cells from blood. The chain's CDR3 is CASSLSYGSYGYTF. CDR3 sequence (DNA): TGTGCCAGCAGCTTAAGTTACGGCTCCTATGGCTACACCTTC.